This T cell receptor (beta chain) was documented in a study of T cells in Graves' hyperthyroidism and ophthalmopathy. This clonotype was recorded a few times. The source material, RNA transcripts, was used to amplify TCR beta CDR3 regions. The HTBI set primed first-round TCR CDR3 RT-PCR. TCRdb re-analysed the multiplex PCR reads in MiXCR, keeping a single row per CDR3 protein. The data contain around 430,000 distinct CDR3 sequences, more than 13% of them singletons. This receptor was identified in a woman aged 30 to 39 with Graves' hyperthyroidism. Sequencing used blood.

The CDR3 loop reads CASSLGSHQETQYF. CDR3 coding DNA: TGCGCCAGCAGCTTGGGGTCACACCAAGAGACCCAGTACTTC. V usage is TRBV5-1 and J usage is TRBJ2-5; D remains unclear. This CDR3 has 14 residues. Germline CDR1 and CDR2: SGHRS and YFSETQ. V was shortened by 0 bases and J by 0 bases, with 6 bases between the two germline ends.